This record concerns one TCR beta chain sequence. The data originate from a study of blood T cell repertoires in COVID-19. A case of COVID-19 had been met by exposed participants within 2 weeks before study entry. Sequencing was performed with immunoSEQ multiplex PCR; in TCRdb, only in-frame clones are kept and a portion is missing. The data contain 270,000 or so clones, approximately 90% of them singletons. The receptor was derived from a man in his forties who had been exposed to COVID-19. Source material: PBMCs or T cells enriched from blood (not recorded which).

The CDR3 DNA follows: TGTGCCAGCAGTATCGGAGGGCGAAATACGCAGTATTTT. Protein sequence: CASSIGGRNTQYF. The rearrangement links TRBV16 to TRBJ2-3; D might be TRBD2 (6 bases). V was clipped by 6 bases and J by 7 bases, with 14 bases between them. Germline V gene sequence: CDR1 KGHSY, CDR2 FQNENV. This CDR3 comprises 13 residues.